The 14 T cell receptor beta chains given below trace back to one sample, sequenced in a study of blood T cells in healthy people across ages. Using a J-beta primer mix together with a sample-barcoded 5' primer, a second PCR was run for roughly 7 to 11 cycles. TCRdb reanalysed the 5' RACE reads using MiXCR and keeps one entry per CDR3 protein. The profile shows more than 650,000 distinct CDR3 sequences, less than 70% of them singletons. Material for sequencing was blood. Receptor source: a man at least 80 years old in good health.

This clonotype was picked up a small number of times. The rearrangement joins TRBV6-5 to TRBJ2-7; D uncertain. The assigned J gene may be wrong: the sequence end matches TRBJ2-5 better. The CDR3 length is 13 residues. CDR1 MNHEY and CDR2 SVGAGI come from the germline V gene. The CDR3 loop reads CASSPPATETQYF. For the CDR3, the DNA is TGTGCCAGCAGCCCCCCCGCTACGGAGACCCAGTACTTC.

This clonotype was seen a handful of times. CDR3 DNA: TGTGCCAGCAGCTTATCCAGTATACAAGAGACCCAGTACTTC. Amino acid sequence: CASSLSSIQETQYF. The J gene is TRBJ2-5, the V gene TRBV7-8; D gene ambiguous. Germline CDR1 reads SGHVS; CDR2 reads FQNEAQ. This CDR3 has 14 residues. Trimming cost V 2 bases and J 2 bases, with 9 bases left between them.

This chain connects TRBV11-2 to TRBJ2-5; tentative D call: TRBD2 (5 bases). Trimming pared 1 base from V and 7 bases from J, leaving 19 bases between. The germline gives CDR1 SGHAT, CDR2 FQNNGV. The CDR3 extends over 16 amino acids. The CDR3: CASSLGAGPAGGTQYF. In DNA, the CDR3 is TGTGCCAGCAGCTTAGGCGCCGGGCCGGCCGGAGGGACCCAGTACTTC.

The chain couples TRBV12-3 or TRBV12-4 to TRBJ2-7; no reliable D call. With 0 bases removed from V and 5 bases from J, the gap between germline ends came to 14 bases. The CDR3 sequence is 15 residues long. The CDR3 DNA follows: TGTGCCAGCAGTTTAGCGTGGCCAGGTGTCGACGAGCAGTACTTC. Encoded protein: CASSLAWPGVDEQYF.

This clonotype appeared a single time. The chain has TRBV7-2 and TRBJ2-4, with 9 bases identical to TRBD2. The J call may be wrong; the DNA end is better matched by TRBJ2-7. The CDR3 sequence is 16 residues long. The V gene's germline CDR1 is SGHTA and CDR2 FQGNSA. CDR3 DNA: TGTGCCAGCAGCTTTGAGATCGCGGGAGGGAACAACGAGCAGTACTTC. It yields the protein CASSFEIAGGNNEQYF.

This sequence joins TRBV5-1 and TRBJ1-1; D may be TRBD1 (6 bases). The CDR3 has 14 amino acids. Germline V gene lookup returns CDR1 SGHRS and CDR2 YFSETQ. The V end lost 3 bases, the J end lost 3 bases, and 12 bases lay between the germline ends. CDR3 loop: CASSWTERDTEAFF. Written as DNA, the CDR3 is TGCGCCAGCAGCTGGACAGAAAGGGACACTGAAGCTTTCTTT.

In its sample, this clonotype was seen once. The chain joins TRBV5-6 to TRBJ2-3; 7 bases line up with TRBD2. From germline, CDR1 is SGHDT and CDR2 YYEEEE. This CDR3 contains 16 residues. The V segment lost 1 base and the J segment 14 bases; nucleotides outside the gene matches: 19. In DNA, the CDR3 is TGTGCCAGCAGCTTGTTTAGAACAGCGGGGTGGAGATACGCGTATTTT. Its translation: CASSLFRTAGWRYAYF.

The chain carries TRBV15 and TRBJ2-5; no clear D gene. The CDR3 totals 15 residues. Germline-derived CDR1 and CDR2 are LNHNV and YYDKDF (reference sequence). V lost 7 bases, J lost 2 bases, and 17 bases lay in between. In DNA, the CDR3 is TGTGCCACCAAGCCCTCCGATGGGCGACAAGAGACCCAGTACTTC. It is translated as CATKPSDGRQETQYF.

This clonotype was counted between two and nine times. This chain's CDR3 is CSASGTSGNRLYNEQFF. Here the CDR3 DNA reads TGCAGTGCTAGCGGGACTAGCGGGAACCGGCTGTACAATGAGCAGTTCTTC. The chain uses TRBV20-1 and TRBJ2-1; TRBD2 agrees at 13 bases. This CDR3 spans 17 amino acids. The ends lost 3 bases at V and 4 bases at J; junction bases unmatched: 9. Germline V gene sequence: CDR1 DFQATT, CDR2 SNEGSKA (reference sequence).

The chain has TRBV12-3 or TRBV12-4 and TRBJ2-6, with D uncertain. CDR3 size: 15 residues. V lost 5 bases and J lost 0, with 8 bases in between. The CDR3 DNA reads as TGTGCCAGCAGTCCCACCCACTCTGGGGCCAACGTCCTGACTTTC. Amino acid sequence: CASSPTHSGANVLTF.

This chain uses TRBV2 with TRBJ2-1, with D possibly TRBD1 on 5 matching bases. V lost 9 bases, J lost 2 bases, and 14 bases lay in between. Germline lookup yields CDR1 SNHLY and CDR2 FYNNEI. The CDR3 has 14 residues. The CDR3 DNA sequence: TGTGCCAGTTCCCCTGACAGAGCCTACAATGAGCAGTTCTTC. Its translation is CASSPDRAYNEQFF.

The chain recombines TRBV18 with TRBJ2-1; TRBD2 matches 11 bases. Germline CDR1 reads KGHSH; CDR2 reads LQKENI. The CDR3 is made up of 16 amino acids. V lost 3 bases to trimming and J lost 2 bases; unmatched junction nucleotides: 3. The CDR3 sequence is CASSPGLAATYNEQFF. The DNA of the CDR3 is TGTGCCAGCTCACCGGGACTAGCGGCCACCTACAATGAGCAGTTCTTC.

In its sample, this clonotype was seen a few times. For the CDR3, the DNA is TGTGCCAGCAGCAACGAGGGACTAGCGGTGCACAGATACGCGTATTTT. Protein product: CASSNEGLAVHRYAYF. The genes are TRBV21-1 and TRBJ2-3; the table assigns TRBD2, which was not confirmed against the DNA. TRBV21-1 is a pseudogene locus. The CDR3 has 16 amino acids.

The chain recombines TRBV20-1 with TRBJ2-3; 12 bases match TRBD2. Trimming at V came to 3 bases and at J to 5 bases, leaving 6 bases not matched to a gene. The V gene's germline CDR1 is DFQATT and CDR2 SNEGSKA (reference sequence). The CDR3 is 15 amino acids. CDR3 in amino acids: CSASSPSGRVDTQYF. CDR3 nucleotides: TGCAGTGCTAGCTCCCCTAGCGGGAGGGTAGATACGCAGTATTTT.